This note documents a single TCR beta chain sequence. Its antigen is unidentified. This sample was taken from a study of cytomegalovirus exposure and HLA in healthy donors. Whole-study findings and limits: What was likely a sequencing artifact was a cluster of highly shared sequence variants.

PCR amplification relied on 60 Vbeta primers (plus 13 Jbeta primers). Sequencing was performed with immunoSEQ multiplex PCR; in TCRdb, only in-frame clones are kept and a portion is missing. Of roughly 250,000 clones in the sample, 80% are singletons; the top ten hold 0.3%. The CDR3 contains 15 residues. V lost 4 bases and J lost 4, with 17 bases in between. Germline CDR1 is SQVTM and CDR2 is ANQGSEA. The receptor's source is a girl aged 2 to 10 in good health and CMV-seronegative. The gene calls are TRBV29-1 and TRBJ1-5; D is possibly TRBD1 (5 bases). Sample: PBMCs. CDR3 coding DNA: TGCAGCGTTGTTTGGGGGGGAACGGGGAATCAGCCCCAGCATTTT. Its protein product is CSVVWGGTGNQPQHF.